This T cell receptor beta chain was retrieved from a study of cytomegalovirus exposure and HLA in healthy donors. The protocol was immunoSEQ multiplex PCR, while the TCRdb copy is restricted to in-frame clones and leaves out a portion. The sample includes about 58,000 clones, roughly nine tenths seen only once; the top ten take about 1%. The germline CDR1 and CDR2 sequences are MDHEN and SYDVKM. Between the trimmed V and J ends, which lost 1 base and 8 bases, there was a span of 8 bases. The CDR3 is 13 residues long. General study points: Despite most TCR sequences being rare, some public TCRs occurred in many donors. Diagnosis of cytomegalovirus status made by the classifier reportedly showed high specificity and sensitivity.

With regard to this clone: What it binds is not known.

The sequencing input was PBMCs. The TCR originated in a man in his late teens or twenties in good health and CMV-seronegative. The rearrangement joins TRBV28 to TRBJ1-4, with D perhaps TRBD1 (5 bases). For the CDR3, the DNA is TGTGCCAGCAGTTTATCCGGGGGGGAAAAACTGTTTTTT. As protein: CASSLSGGEKLFF.